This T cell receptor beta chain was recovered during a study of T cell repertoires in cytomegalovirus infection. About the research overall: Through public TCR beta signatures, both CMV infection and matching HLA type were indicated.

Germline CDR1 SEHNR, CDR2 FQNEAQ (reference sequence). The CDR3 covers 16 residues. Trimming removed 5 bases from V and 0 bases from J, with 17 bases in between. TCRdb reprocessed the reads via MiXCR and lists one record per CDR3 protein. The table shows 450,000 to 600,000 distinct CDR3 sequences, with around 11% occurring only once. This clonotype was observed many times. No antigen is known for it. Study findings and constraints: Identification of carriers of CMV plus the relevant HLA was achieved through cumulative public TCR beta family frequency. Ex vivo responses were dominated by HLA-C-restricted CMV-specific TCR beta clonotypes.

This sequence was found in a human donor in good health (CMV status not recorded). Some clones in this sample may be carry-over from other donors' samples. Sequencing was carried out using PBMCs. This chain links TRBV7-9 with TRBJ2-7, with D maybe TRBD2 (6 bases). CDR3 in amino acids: CASSPDVGLSSYEQYF. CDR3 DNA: TGTGCCAGCAGCCCAGACGTGGGACTGAGCTCCTACGAGCAGTACTTC.